This note documents a single T cell receptor (beta chain) sequence. This sample is part of a study of blood T cell repertoires in COVID-19. Study at large: COVID-19 samples, acute and convalescent, were from the United States, Italy and Spain. In each case, the material was cDNA or gDNA derived from T cells, B-cell-depleted T cells, or PBMCs.

Per the authors' pipeline: The authors estimated nucleated cell counts from reference gene primer amplification. Profiling relied on immunoSEQ multiplex PCR, and the TCRdb table lists in-frame clones only, not all of them. Clone size and the V and J calls come from that table; the DNA yielded D and trimming. The sample holds fewer than 130,000 clones, approximately 81% seen once. The sequence was obtained from a human donor in a cohort sampled during active COVID-19. The sample taken for sequencing was peripheral blood.

The CDR3 DNA follows: TGTGCCGTTGGGGAAGGGGGCTCCAATCAGCCCCAGCATTTT. As protein: CAVGEGGSNQPQHF. The chain has TRBV19 and TRBJ1-5; 7 nucleotides align to TRBD1. Per germline, CDR1 LNHDA and CDR2 SQIVND (reference sequence). Trimming removed 11 bases from V and 3 bases from J; junction bases left unmatched: 10. The CDR3 is made up of 14 amino acids.